In this sample, the clone carrying this TCR beta chain turned up once. The CDR3 is 14 amino acids. Germline CDR1 is SGDLS and CDR2 is YYNGEE. Trimming took off 3 bases at V and 5 bases at J, with 14 bases between the two ends. Authors' analysis steps: From reference gene primer amplification, estimates of nucleated cell counts were derived. Generated by immunoSEQ multiplex PCR, the TCRdb table keeps only in-frame clones and is missing some. Clone size and V and J calls were adopted from that table, with D and trimming inferred from the DNA. Of about 130,000 clones listed, 75% to 90% are singletons. This sample is drawn from a study of blood T cell repertoires in COVID-19. Study-wide background: Researchers got acute and convalescent COVID-19 samples from the United States, Italy and Spain. Sources were T cells, B-cell-depleted T cells, or PBMCs; the material itself was cDNA or gDNA.

The receptor was derived from a human donor in a cohort sampled during active COVID-19. The sample taken for sequencing was peripheral blood. The rearrangement uses TRBV9 and TRBJ1-1, with unresolved D. The CDR3 bases are TGTGCCAGCAGCGACTCCGGGAGTACAACTGAAGCTTTCTTT. It is translated as CASSDSGSTTEAFF.